This passage covers 15 T cell receptor beta chains from one sample sequenced in a study of T cells in Graves' hyperthyroidism and ophthalmopathy. The TCR beta CDR3 regions underwent amplification using RNA transcripts as the source. First-round RT-PCR targeting the TCR CDR3 was performed with the HTBI primer set. TCRdb passed the multiplex PCR reads through MiXCR, listing each CDR3 protein once. Of around 440,000 distinct CDR3 sequences listed, about a sixth were seen once; the top ten hold approximately 7.5%. Sequencing was done on a sample of blood. All receptors come from a woman between 18 and 30 years old with Graves' hyperthyroidism.

This clonotype was seen ten or more times. The V and J genes are TRBV5-1 and TRBJ2-7, with 12 bases aligning to TRBD1. Germline values: CDR1 SGHRS, CDR2 YFSETQ. Trimming took 4 bases from V and 5 from J; bases not matched to a gene: 10. This CDR3 is 16 amino acids long. The CDR3 nucleotides read TGCGCCAGCAGCCCGGGGACAGGGGGCGAAATCAACGAGCAGTACTTC. It translates to CASSPGTGGEINEQYF. The complete variable domain, with remaining parts taken from reference TRBV5-1 and TRBJ2-7, reads KAGVTQTPRYLIKTRGQQVTLSCSPISGHRSVSWYQQTPGQGLQFLFEYFSETQRNKGNFPGRFSGRQFSNSRSEMNVSTLELGDSALYLCASSPGTGGEINEQYFGPGTRLTVT.

This clonotype was recorded many times. The chain has TRBV28 and TRBJ1-5; 7 nucleotides align to TRBD1. Germline CDR1 reads MDHEN; CDR2 reads SYDVKM. J lost 4 bases, V lost 8 bases, and 14 bases had no gene match. The CDR3 is 16 amino acids. The CDR3 region has the DNA TGTGCCAGCTCTATCTGGGGGGGACAGATAAATCAGCCCCAGCATTTT. Protein product: CASSIWGGQINQPQHF.

This chain connects TRBV28 to TRBJ2-3; 7 bases agree with TRBD1. Germline V gene data show CDR1 as MDHEN and CDR2 as SYDVKM. The CDR3 consists of 15 residues. The J segment lost 2 bases and the V segment lost 6 bases, leaving 8 bases of the junction unmatched. The CDR3 loop is CASSRTGYNTDTQYF. The DNA for the CDR3 is TGTGCCAGCAGCAGGACAGGATACAACACAGATACGCAGTATTTT.

There are many counts of this clonotype. This rearrangement joins TRBV7-9 to TRBJ2-3; TRBD1 matches at 8 bases. The CDR3 runs to 14 residues. Trimming took 5 bases from V and 3 from J; bases not matched to a gene: 4. Germline values: CDR1 SEHNR, CDR2 FQNEAQ (reference sequence). CDR3 residues: CASSPTGATDTQYF. The CDR3, as DNA: TGTGCCAGCAGCCCGACAGGGGCGACAGATACGCAGTATTTT. The full variable domain, in which reference TRBV7-9 and TRBJ2-3 provide the parts outside the CDR3, is DTGVSQNPRHKITKRGQNVTFRCDPISEHNRLYWYRQTLGQGPEFLTYFQNEAQLEKSRLLSDRFSAERPKGSFSTLEIQRTEQGDSAMYLCASSPTGATDTQYFGPGTRLTVL.

This clonotype was recorded at least ten times. J is TRBJ1-5 and V is TRBV30; D possibly corresponds to TRBD1 (6 bases). Per the germline V gene, CDR1 is GTSNPN and CDR2 is SVGIG (reference sequence). Trimming shortened V by 3 bases and J by 3 bases, and 18 bases separated the two germline ends. CDR3 size: 16 residues. This CDR3 is CAWSHRASLYNQPQHF. The CDR3 region has the DNA TGTGCCTGGAGCCACAGGGCCTCCCTGTACAATCAGCCCCAGCATTTT.

Many counts were recorded for this clonotype. CDR3 nucleotide sequence: TGTGCCACCAGTGTTCGGTTGCGGGAGGTCTCCTACAATGAGCAGTTCTTC. Translating gives CATSVRLREVSYNEQFF. V usage is TRBV24-1 and J usage is TRBJ2-1; 8 nucleotides align to TRBD2. Trimming cost V 5 bases and J 0 bases; bases outside gene matches: 8. This CDR3 is 17 amino acids long. The germline gives CDR1 KGHDR, CDR2 SFDVKD.

This chain uses TRBV6-5 with TRBJ2-7, with 7 nucleotides matching TRBD2. Unmatched junction bases numbered 4, after V lost 2 bases and J lost 3 bases. Per the germline V gene, CDR1 is MNHEY and CDR2 is SVGAGI. The length of the CDR3 is 14 residues. This chain's CDR3 is CASSYAGVSYEQYF. CDR3 nucleotides: TGTGCCAGCAGTTACGCGGGAGTGAGCTACGAGCAGTACTTC.

This clonotype was observed a few times. The genes are TRBV7-9 and TRBJ1-2, with 9 bases fitting TRBD1. Germline V gene sequence: CDR1 SEHNR, CDR2 FQNEAQ (reference sequence). V dropped 3 bases and J dropped 3; count of bases not matched to a gene: 8. This CDR3 region has 16 residues. The CDR3 nucleotides read TGTGCCAGCAGCTTTCTCACAGGGGGCGCGGACTATGGCTACACCTTC. Amino acid sequence: CASSFLTGGADYGYTF.

This clonotype was seen a handful of times. The V gene is TRBV13, the J gene TRBJ1-2; tentative D call: TRBD1 (6 bases). The length of the CDR3 is 16 residues. Between the trimmed V and J ends, which lost 5 bases and 4 bases, there was a span of 20 bases. Germline lookup yields CDR1 PRHDT and CDR2 FYEKMQ (reference sequence). DNA of the CDR3: TGTGCCAGCAGCCAAACAGGGAAGAGAGTCGGCTATGGCTACACCTTC. Protein sequence: CASSQTGKRVGYGYTF.

This clonotype was found many times. The chain combines TRBV18 with TRBJ2-3; a possible D gene is TRBD2 (5 bases). Trimming removed 3 bases at V and 4 bases at J, with 11 bases between. CDR3 length equals 14 residues. Germline assignment: CDR1 KGHSH and CDR2 LQKENI. The CDR3 coding sequence is TGTGCCAGCTCACCGCAGAGGGATGCAGATACGCAGTATTTT. Translation gives CASSPQRDADTQYF.

This clonotype was detected many times. V and J are TRBV28 and TRBJ1-2; 7 nucleotides line up with TRBD1. In germline, CDR1 is MDHEN, CDR2 SYDVKM. The CDR3 runs to 14 residues. J lost 8 bases, V lost 6 bases, and 12 bases had no gene match. CDR3 bases: TGTGCCAGCAGGCCGACAGGGAGGGCCCAGGGCTACACCTTC. Translating it yields CASRPTGRAQGYTF.

As DNA, the CDR3 is TGTGCCAGCAGTCTCGGGATCAGCTCCTACGAGCAGTACTTC. As protein: CASSLGISSYEQYF. The rearrangement uses TRBV6-1 and TRBJ2-7; a weak D match, TRBD2 (5 bases). Between the trimmed V and J ends, which lost 5 bases and 0 bases, there was a span of 11 bases. CDR1 is MNHNS and CDR2 is SASEGT in the germline V gene. This CDR3 is built from 14 residues.

This clonotype was counted ten times or more. The rearrangement uses TRBV6-2 or TRBV6-3 and TRBJ1-5; D remains ambiguous. The germline CDR1 and CDR2 sequences are MNHEY and SVGEGT. Between the trimmed V and J ends, which lost 6 bases and 7 bases, there was a span of 16 bases. The CDR3 is made up of 14 amino acids. CDR3 amino acids: CASSETFVGQPQHF. Written as DNA, the CDR3 is TGTGCCAGCAGCGAGACCTTCGTCGGACAGCCCCAGCATTTT.

V usage is TRBV20-1 and J usage is TRBJ2-7, with D possibly being TRBD2 (7 bases). Trimming took off 0 bases at V and 1 base at J, with 19 bases between the two ends. This CDR3 has 17 residues. Germline V lookup: CDR1 DFQATT, CDR2 SNEGSKA (reference sequence). This chain's CDR3 is CSAREFRGAGPSYEQYF. The CDR3 nucleotides are TGCAGTGCTAGAGAGTTTCGGGGGGCCGGACCATCCTACGAGCAGTACTTC.

This clonotype appeared a few times. Given a much more abundant clone one base away, this may be a read error. This sequence joins TRBV24-1 and TRBJ2-5; the D is unclear. V gave up 3 bases and J gave up 9 bases, with 16 bases separating them. Germline-derived CDR1 and CDR2 are KGHDR and SFDVKD. The CDR3 is 14 amino acids. DNA of the CDR3: TGTGCCACCAGTGATCCCGGGCAGGACGAGGCCCAGTACTTC. This translates into CATSDPGQDEAQYF.